The clone carrying this T cell receptor beta chain was seen only a few times. Its target is not known. The library targeted TCRbeta and was prepared with unique molecular identifiers. TCRdb reanalysed the PCR reads using MiXCR and keeps one entry per CDR3 protein. This table has hundreds of thousands of distinct CDR3 sequences, about an eighth appearing once. The data belong to a study of T-cell reconstitution after alpha-beta-depleted transplantation in children. General study findings and limits: Roughly two months post-transplant, alpha-beta T cells reportedly originated from several hundred graft clones that had expanded. Recipient T cells and thymic progenitors that survived gave rise to the high TCRbeta diversity observed at day 60 in some patients.

This CDR3 comprises 15 residues. In germline, CDR1 is MNHNS, CDR2 SASEGT. Trimming at V came to 6 bases and at J to 5 bases, leaving 9 bases not matched to a gene. The sequencing used PBMCs, collected before TCRalphabeta/CD19-depleted stem cell transplant. The sequence was collected from a girl aged 2 to 9 with congenital amegakaryocytic thrombocytopenia, due to receive a stem cell transplant. The rearrangement joins TRBV6-1 to TRBJ1-5; 8 nucleotides agree with TRBD1. CDR3 in amino acids: CASREAGQAHQPQHF. The CDR3 DNA sequence: TGTGCCAGCAGGGAGGCGGGACAGGCCCATCAGCCCCAGCATTTT.